The rows below give T cell receptor beta chains drawn from one sample of a study of shared clonotypes between healthy human individuals. The data were produced by immunoSEQ multiplex PCR, yet TCRdb's version contains in-frame clones alone and is incomplete. The sample has about 2.3 million clones, about 92% seen once; the top ten hold 0.39%. The specimen was naive CD4+ T cells from PBMCs. These receptors came from a young man in good health. Some clones in this sample may be carry-over from other donors' samples. Each CDR3 is given with its conserved first and last residue. The D gene is left open where the match is weak. Part of the rows lack a size; the others show once, few, many or a class for expanded clones.

TRBJ2-1	once	TRBV10-1	TRBD1	16	CASSATGASSYNEQFF	TGCGCCAGCAGTGCCACAGGGGCGAGCTCCTACAATGAGCAGTTCTTC
TRBJ2-7	-	TRBV7-8	-	12	CASSLRGLEQYF	TGTGCCAGCAGCCTACGAGGGCTCGAGCAGTACTTC
TRBJ2-7	-	TRBV4-1	-	17	CASSPGRAMGRSYEQYF	TGCGCCAGCAGCCCGGGACGGGCGATGGGAAGGTCCTACGAGCAGTACTTC
TRBJ2-1	-	TRBV19	-	14	CASSIRSTFNEQFF	TGTGCCAGTAGTATCCGGTCTACCTTCAATGAGCAGTTCTTC
TRBJ1-5	few	TRBV2	-	12	CASSIQGQPQHF	TGTGCCAGCAGTATTCAGGGCCAGCCCCAGCATTTT
TRBJ1-3	-	TRBV5-1	-	15	CASSQGRNSGNTIYF	TGCGCCAGCAGCCAGGGACGGAACTCTGGAAACACCATATATTTT
TRBJ2-1	-	TRBV7-2	-	15	CASSQPQSSYNEQFF	TGTGCCAGCAGCCAGCCTCAGAGCTCCTACAATGAGCAGTTCTTC
TRBJ1-1	-	TRBV18	-	13	CASSSTGNTEAFF	TGTGCCAGCTCGTCCACAGGGAACACTGAAGCTTTCTTT
TRBJ2-1	-	TRBV7-3	-	14	CASSPGARRDEQFF	TGTGCCAGCAGCCCCGGGGCCAGAAGGGATGAGCAGTTCTTC
TRBJ2-6	-	TRBV27	-	19	CASSLSKGLLGSGANVLTF	TGTGCCAGCAGTTTATCGAAAGGACTGCTTGGCTCTGGGGCCAACGTCCTGACTTTC
TRBJ2-3	-	TRBV7-8	-	15	CASLPSASSTDTQYF	TGTGCCAGCCTCCCCTCGGCCTCCAGCACAGATACGCAGTATTTT
TRBJ1-1	-	TRBV28	-	14	CASSPPRLNTEAFF	TGTGCCAGCAGTCCTCCCAGACTCAACACTGAAGCTTTCTTT
TRBJ2-7	-	TRBV6-6	-	15	CASSYSWTATYEQYF	TGTGCCAGCAGTTACTCGTGGACAGCGACCTACGAGCAGTACTTC
TRBJ1-3	once	TRBV30	TRBD1	15	CAWSSGRGKGNTIYF	TGTGCCTGGAGTTCGGGCAGGGGGAAGGGAAACACCATATATTTT
TRBJ1-5	-	TRBV6-5	TRBD1	15	CASAWTGDSNQPQHF	TGTGCCAGCGCCTGGACAGGGGATAGCAATCAGCCCCAGCATTTT
TRBJ2-7	-	TRBV30	TRBD1	16	CAWQRVRTGGIGEQYF	TGTGCCTGGCAGAGAGTTCGGACAGGGGGGATTGGGGAGCAGTACTTC
TRBJ1-5	-	TRBV6-1	-	13	CASSENWDQPQHF	TGTGCCAGCAGTGAAAACTGGGATCAGCCCCAGCATTTT
TRBJ2-3	-	TRBV18	-	15	CASSPVSGSTDTQYF	TGTGCCAGCTCACCAGTCAGCGGGAGCACAGATACGCAGTATTTT
TRBJ2-7	-	TRBV5-6	-	15	CASSLAQRSGYEQYF	TGTGCCAGCAGCTTGGCCCAAAGGTCCGGGTACGAGCAGTACTTC
TRBJ2-2	-	TRBV7-3	TRBD2	16	CASSQQAGANTGELFF	TGTGCCAGCAGCCAGCAGGCGGGGGCGAACACCGGGGAGCTGTTTTTT
TRBJ2-5	-	TRBV6-5	-	14	CASSRGPGLETQYF	TGTGCCAGCAGTAGGGGTCCGGGTTTGGAGACCCAGTACTTC
TRBJ1-1	-	TRBV23-1	-	17	CASSQSGLSRADTEAFF	TGCGCCAGCAGTCAATCGGGACTCTCCCGGGCGGACACTGAAGCTTTCTTT
TRBJ2-1	once	TRBV6-1	TRBD2	15	CASSESLADVNEQFF	TGTGCCAGCAGTGAATCACTAGCGGACGTCAATGAGCAGTTCTTC
TRBJ2-1	once	TRBV7-2	-	15	CASSFYGRSYNEQFF	TGTGCCAGCAGCTTCTACGGCCGCTCCTACAATGAGCAGTTCTTC
TRBJ2-3	-	TRBV4-1	TRBD1	15	CASSLGTGGFDTQYF	TGCGCCAGCAGCCTGGGGACAGGGGGGTTTGATACGCAGTATTTT
TRBJ1-2	once	TRBV28	-	12	CASSSRGYGYTF	TGTGCCAGCAGTAGTCGGGGCTATGGCTACACCTTC
TRBJ1-1	-	TRBV20-1	-	11	CSGIMNTEAFF	TGCAGTGGAATAATGAACACTGAAGCTTTCTTT
TRBJ2-5	-	TRBV5-1	-	13	CASSLGAEETQYF	TGCGCCAGCAGCTTGGGGGCAGAAGAGACCCAGTACTTC
TRBJ2-7	-	TRBV9	TRBD1	16	CASSVGRDRGSYEQYF	TGTGCCAGCAGCGTAGGACGGGACAGGGGTTCCTACGAGCAGTACTTC
TRBJ2-7	-	TRBV18	-	13	CASSLLNSYEQYF	TGTGCCAGCTCACTTTTGAACTCCTACGAGCAGTACTTC
TRBJ2-7	-	TRBV25-1	-	13	CASSPGNSYEQYF	TGTGCCAGCAGTCCCGGGAACTCCTACGAGCAGTACTTC
TRBJ2-7	-	TRBV18	-	12	CASSPGGPEQYF	TGTGCCAGCTCACCAGGGGGGCCCGAGCAGTACTTC
TRBJ2-1	once	TRBV9	-	15	CASSAGQAGYNEQFF	TGTGCCAGCAGCGCCGGCCAAGCGGGCTACAATGAGCAGTTCTTC
TRBJ1-1	-	TRBV5-1	TRBD1	14	CASSIQGAGTEAFF	TGCGCCAGCAGCATACAGGGGGCAGGGACTGAAGCTTTCTTT
TRBJ2-7	-	TRBV6-5	-	14	CASSRGRDTHEQYF	TGTGCCAGCAGTAGGGGCAGGGACACCCACGAGCAGTACTTC
TRBJ2-3	-	TRBV5-1	-	14	CASSLLMSADTQYF	TGCGCCAGCAGCTTGTTGATGAGTGCGGATACGCAGTATTTT
TRBJ2-2	-	TRBV28	-	15	CASSLPRGDGGELFF	TGTGCCAGCAGTCTCCCTCGGGGTGACGGGGGGGAGCTGTTTTTT
TRBJ1-5	-	TRBV21-1	-	16	CASSNTEAYSNQPQHF	TGTGCCAGCAGCAACACAGAGGCGTATAGCAATCAGCCCCAGCATTTT
TRBJ2-6	-	TRBV7-9	-	16	CASSLVSTAGANVLTF	TGTGCCAGCAGCTTAGTTTCGACGGCGGGGGCCAACGTCCTGACTTTC
TRBJ2-7	-	TRBV19	TRBD1	17	CASSIRAPGQGLYEQYF	TGTGCCAGTAGTATTCGGGCGCCCGGACAGGGGCTCTACGAGCAGTACTTC
TRBJ2-2	-	TRBV7-3	-	15	CASSLFSLNTGELFF	TGTGCCAGCAGCTTATTTAGCTTGAACACCGGGGAGCTGTTTTTT